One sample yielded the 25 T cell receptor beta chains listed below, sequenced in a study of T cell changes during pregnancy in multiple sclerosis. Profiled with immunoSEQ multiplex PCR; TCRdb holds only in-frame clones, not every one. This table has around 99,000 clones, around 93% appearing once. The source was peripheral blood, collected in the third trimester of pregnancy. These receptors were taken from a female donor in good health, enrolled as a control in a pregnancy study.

The CDR3: CASSIDRNLNYGYTF. The CDR3 DNA reads TGTGCCAGTAGTATCGACAGAAACCTTAACTATGGCTACACCTTC. V gene TRBV19 combines with J gene TRBJ1-2; perhaps TRBD1 as D (5 bases). This CDR3 is built from 15 residues. From germline, CDR1 is LNHDA and CDR2 SQIVND (reference sequence). With 3 bases removed from V and 1 base from J, the gap between germline ends came to 12 bases.

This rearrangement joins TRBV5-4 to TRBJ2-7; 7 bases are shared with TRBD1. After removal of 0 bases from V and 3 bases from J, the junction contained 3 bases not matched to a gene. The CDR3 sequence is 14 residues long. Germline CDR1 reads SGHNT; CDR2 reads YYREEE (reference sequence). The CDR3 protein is CASSLVGTDYEQYF. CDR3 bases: TGTGCCAGCAGCTTGGTAGGGACAGACTACGAGCAGTACTTC.

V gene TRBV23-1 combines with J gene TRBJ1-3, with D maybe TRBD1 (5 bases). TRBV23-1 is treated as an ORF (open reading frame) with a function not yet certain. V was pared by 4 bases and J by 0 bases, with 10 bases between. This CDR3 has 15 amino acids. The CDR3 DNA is TGCGCCAGCAGTCCGACAGCTAGCTCTGGAAACACCATATATTTT. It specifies CASSPTASSGNTIYF.

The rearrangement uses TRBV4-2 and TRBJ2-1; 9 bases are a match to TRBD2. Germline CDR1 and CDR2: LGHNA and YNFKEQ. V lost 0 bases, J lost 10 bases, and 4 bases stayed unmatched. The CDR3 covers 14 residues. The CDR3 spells CASSQDQGLAEQFF. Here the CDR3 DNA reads TGTGCCAGCAGCCAAGATCAAGGACTAGCGGAGCAGTTCTTC.

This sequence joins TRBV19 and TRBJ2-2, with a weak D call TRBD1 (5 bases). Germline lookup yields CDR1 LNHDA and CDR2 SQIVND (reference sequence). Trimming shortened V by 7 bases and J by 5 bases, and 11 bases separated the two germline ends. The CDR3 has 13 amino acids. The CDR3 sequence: CASMTESTGELFF. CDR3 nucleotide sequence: TGTGCCAGTATGACAGAGTCTACCGGGGAGCTGTTTTTT.

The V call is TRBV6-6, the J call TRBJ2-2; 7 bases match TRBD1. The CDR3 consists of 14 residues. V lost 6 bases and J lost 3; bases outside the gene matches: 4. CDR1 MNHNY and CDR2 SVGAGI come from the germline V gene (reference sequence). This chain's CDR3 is CASSWTGDTGELFF. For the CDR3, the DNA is TGTGCCAGCAGCTGGACAGGAGACACCGGGGAGCTGTTTTTT.

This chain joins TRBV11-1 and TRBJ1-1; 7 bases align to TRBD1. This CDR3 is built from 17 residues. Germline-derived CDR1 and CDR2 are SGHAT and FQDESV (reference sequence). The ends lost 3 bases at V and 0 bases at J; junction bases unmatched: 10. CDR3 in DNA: TGTGCCAGCAGCTTCCAATTCAGGGGGAACATGAACACTGAAGCTTTCTTT. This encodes CASSFQFRGNMNTEAFF.

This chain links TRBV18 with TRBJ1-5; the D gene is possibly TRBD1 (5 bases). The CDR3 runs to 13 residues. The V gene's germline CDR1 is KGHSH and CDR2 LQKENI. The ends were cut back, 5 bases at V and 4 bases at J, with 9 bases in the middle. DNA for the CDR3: TGTGCCAGCTCATGGGGCCCGAATCAGCCCCAGCATTTT. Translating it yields CASSWGPNQPQHF.

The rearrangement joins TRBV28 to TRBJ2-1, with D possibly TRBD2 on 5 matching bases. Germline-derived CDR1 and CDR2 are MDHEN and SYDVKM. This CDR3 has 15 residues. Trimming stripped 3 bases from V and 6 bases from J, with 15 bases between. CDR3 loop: CASSFLGNFINEQFF. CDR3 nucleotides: TGTGCCAGCAGTTTCCTCGGGAATTTCATCAATGAGCAGTTCTTC.

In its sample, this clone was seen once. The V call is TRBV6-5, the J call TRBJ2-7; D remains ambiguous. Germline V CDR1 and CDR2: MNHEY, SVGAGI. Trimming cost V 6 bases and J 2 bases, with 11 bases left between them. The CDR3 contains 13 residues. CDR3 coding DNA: TGTGCCAGCAGCCTCAGGAAAACCTACGAGCAGTACTTC. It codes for CASSLRKTYEQYF.

CDR3 residues: CASSPVIMWQAGTDTQYF. The CDR3 bases are TGCGCCAGCAGCCCTGTAATCATGTGGCAGGCGGGAACAGATACGCAGTATTTT. The rearrangement uses TRBV4-1 and TRBJ2-3, with D maybe TRBD2 (6 bases). Germline V gene lookup returns CDR1 MGHRA and CDR2 YSYEKL. The CDR3 spans 18 residues. V was pared by 4 bases and J by 3 bases, with 23 bases between.

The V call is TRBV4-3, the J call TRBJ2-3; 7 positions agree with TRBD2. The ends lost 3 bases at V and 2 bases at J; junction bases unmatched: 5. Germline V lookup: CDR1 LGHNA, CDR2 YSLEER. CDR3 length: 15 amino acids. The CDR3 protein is CASSQASGPTDTQYF. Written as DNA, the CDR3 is TGCGCCAGCAGCCAGGCTAGCGGCCCCACAGATACGCAGTATTTT.

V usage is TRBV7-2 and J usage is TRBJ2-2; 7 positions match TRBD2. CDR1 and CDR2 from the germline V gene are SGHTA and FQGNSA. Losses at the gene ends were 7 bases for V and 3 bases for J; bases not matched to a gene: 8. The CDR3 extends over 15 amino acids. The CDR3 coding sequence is TGTGCCAGCACCTGGGGAGGGCAGGACACCGGGGAGCTGTTTTTT. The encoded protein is CASTWGGQDTGELFF. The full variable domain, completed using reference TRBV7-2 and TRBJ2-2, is GAGVSQSPSNKVTEKGKDVELRCDPISGHTALYWYRQSLGQGLEFLIYFQGNSAPDKSGLPSDRFSAERTGGSVSTLTIQRTQQEDSAVYLCASTWGGQDTGELFFGEGSRLTVL.

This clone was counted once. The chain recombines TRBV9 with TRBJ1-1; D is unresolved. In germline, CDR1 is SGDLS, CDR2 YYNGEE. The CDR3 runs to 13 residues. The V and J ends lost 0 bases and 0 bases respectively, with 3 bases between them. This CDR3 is CASSVELNTEAFF. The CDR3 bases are TGTGCCAGCAGCGTAGAGCTGAACACTGAAGCTTTCTTT.

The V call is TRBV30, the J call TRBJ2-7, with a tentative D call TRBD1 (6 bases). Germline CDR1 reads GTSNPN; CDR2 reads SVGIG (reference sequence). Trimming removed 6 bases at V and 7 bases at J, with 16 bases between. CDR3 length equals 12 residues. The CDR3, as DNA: TGTGCCTGTCGGACAGAGCCCTTTGAGCAGTACTTC. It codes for CACRTEPFEQYF. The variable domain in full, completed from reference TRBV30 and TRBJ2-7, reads SQTIHQWPATLVQPVGSPLSLECTVEGTSNPNLYWYRQAAGRGLQLLFYSVGIGQISSEVPQNLSASRPQDRQFILSSKKLLLSDSGFYLCACRTEPFEQYFGPGTRLTVT.

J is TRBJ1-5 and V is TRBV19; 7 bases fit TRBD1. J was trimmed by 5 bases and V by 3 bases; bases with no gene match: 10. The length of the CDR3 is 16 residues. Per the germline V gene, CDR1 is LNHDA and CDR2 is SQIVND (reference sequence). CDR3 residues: CASSMWDSPRDQPQHF. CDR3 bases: TGTGCCAGTAGTATGTGGGACAGCCCACGCGATCAGCCCCAGCATTTT.

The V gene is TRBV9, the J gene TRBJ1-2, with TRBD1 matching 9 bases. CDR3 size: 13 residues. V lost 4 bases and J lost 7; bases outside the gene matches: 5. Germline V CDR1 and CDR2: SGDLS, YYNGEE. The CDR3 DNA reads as TGTGCCAGCAGCCCTACAGGGGGCAGTGGCTACACCTTC. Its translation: CASSPTGGSGYTF.

CDR3 region: CASSFGDTNTEAFF. The CDR3 DNA is TGTGCCAGCAGCTTTGGGGACACGAACACTGAAGCTTTCTTT. The V call is TRBV7-9, the J call TRBJ1-1, with D perhaps matching TRBD1 (6 bases). The V end was cut by 3 bases, the J end by 1 base, with 9 bases between. The CDR3 is made up of 14 amino acids. Per the germline V gene, CDR1 is SEHNR and CDR2 is FQNEAQ (reference sequence).

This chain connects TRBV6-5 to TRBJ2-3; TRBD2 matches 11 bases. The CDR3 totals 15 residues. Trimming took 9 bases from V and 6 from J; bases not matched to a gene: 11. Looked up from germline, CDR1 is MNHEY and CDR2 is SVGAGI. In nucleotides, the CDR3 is TGTGCCAGTACCCCTCCGGGACTAGCGGAGGATACGCAGTATTTT. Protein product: CASTPPGLAEDTQYF.

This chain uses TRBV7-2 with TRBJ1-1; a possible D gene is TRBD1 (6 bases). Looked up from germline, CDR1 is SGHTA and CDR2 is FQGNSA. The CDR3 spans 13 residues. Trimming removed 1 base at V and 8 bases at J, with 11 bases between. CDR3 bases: TGTGCCAGCAGCTTAGGACAGGCTCGGGAAGCTTTCTTT. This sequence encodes CASSLGQAREAFF.

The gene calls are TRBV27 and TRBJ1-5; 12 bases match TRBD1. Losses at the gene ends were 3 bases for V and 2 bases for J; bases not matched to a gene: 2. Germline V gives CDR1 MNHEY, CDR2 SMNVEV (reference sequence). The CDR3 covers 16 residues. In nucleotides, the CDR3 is TGTGCCAGCAGTTTTGGGACAGGGGGCGGCAATCAGCCCCAGCATTTT. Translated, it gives CASSFGTGGGNQPQHF.

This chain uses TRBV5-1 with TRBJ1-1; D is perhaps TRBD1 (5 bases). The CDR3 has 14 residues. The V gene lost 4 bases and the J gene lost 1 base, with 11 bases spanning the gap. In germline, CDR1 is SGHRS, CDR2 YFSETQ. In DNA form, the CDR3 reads TGCGCCAGCAGCGCCCTACAGGCGAACACTGAAGCTTTCTTT. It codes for CASSALQANTEAFF.

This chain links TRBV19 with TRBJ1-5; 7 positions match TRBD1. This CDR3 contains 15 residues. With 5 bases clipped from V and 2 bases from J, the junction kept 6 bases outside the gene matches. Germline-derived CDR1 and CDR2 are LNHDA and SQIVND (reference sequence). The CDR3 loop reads CASSSRQGGNQPQHF. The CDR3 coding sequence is TGTGCCAGTAGTTCCAGACAGGGTGGCAATCAGCCCCAGCATTTT.

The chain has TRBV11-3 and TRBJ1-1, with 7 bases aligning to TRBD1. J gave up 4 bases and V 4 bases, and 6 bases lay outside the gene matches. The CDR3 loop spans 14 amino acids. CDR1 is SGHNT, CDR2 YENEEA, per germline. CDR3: CASSSGQWGTEAFF. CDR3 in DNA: TGTGCCAGCAGCTCGGGACAGTGGGGCACTGAAGCTTTCTTT. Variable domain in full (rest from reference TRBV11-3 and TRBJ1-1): EAGVVQSPRYKIIEKKQPVAFWCNPISGHNTLYWYLQNLGQGPELLIRYENEEAVDDSQLPKDRFSAERLKGVDSTLKIQPAELGDSAVYLCASSSGQWGTEAFFGQGTRLTVV.

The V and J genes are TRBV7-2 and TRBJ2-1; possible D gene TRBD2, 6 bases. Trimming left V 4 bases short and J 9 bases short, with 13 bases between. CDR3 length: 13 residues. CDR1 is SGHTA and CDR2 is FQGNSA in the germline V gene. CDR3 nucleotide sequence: TGTGCCAGCAGCTCCGATCGGGGGAGTGAGCAGTTCTTC. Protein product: CASSSDRGSEQFF.